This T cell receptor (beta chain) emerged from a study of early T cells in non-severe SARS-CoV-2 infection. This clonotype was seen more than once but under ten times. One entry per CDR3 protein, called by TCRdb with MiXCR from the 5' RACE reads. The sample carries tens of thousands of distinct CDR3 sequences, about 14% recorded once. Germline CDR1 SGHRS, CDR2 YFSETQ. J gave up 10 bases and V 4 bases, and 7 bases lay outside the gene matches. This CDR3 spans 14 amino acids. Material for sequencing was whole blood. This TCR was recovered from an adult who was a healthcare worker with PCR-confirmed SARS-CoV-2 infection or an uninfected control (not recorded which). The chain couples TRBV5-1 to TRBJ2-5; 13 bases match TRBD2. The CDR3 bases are TGCGCCAGCAGCCAGGGACTAGCGGGAACGATCCAGTACTTC. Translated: CASSQGLAGTIQYF.